The TCR beta chain under discussion was sequenced for a study of blood T cell repertoires in COVID-19. For the study at large: Samples of COVID-19 (acute and convalescent) were obtained from the United States, Italy and Spain. The analysed material was cDNA or gDNA that came from T cells, B-cell-depleted T cells, or PBMCs.

How the authors handled the data: By means of reference gene primer amplification, nucleated cell counts were estimated. Only in-frame clones appear in the TCRdb table, and some are missing; sequencing was by immunoSEQ multiplex PCR. V and J calls and clone size are copied from that table; D and trimming were computed from the DNA. The repertoire holds over 25,000 clones, with 85% as singletons. Germline-derived CDR1 and CDR2 are MRHNA and SNTAGT. With V trimmed by 4 bases and J by 0 bases, 4 bases remained unmatched. This CDR3 comprises 16 residues. The J gene is TRBJ2-1, the V gene TRBV6-4; 9 bases are a match to TRBD2. Sequenced material: peripheral blood. This clonotype originated in a man in his sixties with active COVID-19. The CDR3, as DNA: TGTGCCAGCAGTGCTCTAGCGGGACACTCCTACAATGAGCAGTTCTTC. Translation gives CASSALAGHSYNEQFF.